These T cell receptor beta chains were read from a single sample in a study of blood T cells in healthy people across ages. TCRdb redid the calling of the 5' RACE reads with MiXCR, one entry per CDR3 protein. The sample includes 600,000 or so distinct CDR3 sequences, under 30% seen only once; the top ten take approximately 14%. Sequences were obtained from blood. These receptors originate from a woman of 80 years or more in good health. CDR3s leave out the opening cysteine and the closing phenylalanine or tryptophan. Fields, in order: D gene, V gene, CDR3 protein. The D gene is left open where the match is weak.

- | TRBV12-3/TRBV12-4 | ASTLETGTDTQY
TRBD1 | TRBV7-2 | ASSFTGGATGELF
- | TRBV28 | ASREAYTSPNYGYT
- | TRBV20-1 | SAPRSRGYSNTEAF
TRBD2 | TRBV9 | ASTPGGGTTYEQY
- | TRBV20-1 | SATGASGEPQH
- | TRBV4-2 | ASSPLAQGKADTQY
- | TRBV4-1 | ASSQGEAADTQY
TRBD2 | TRBV20-1 | SAEAGGSTDTQY
TRBD1 | TRBV15 | ATSRGDRGYNEQY
- | TRBV20-1 | SARDGNRVVTTEAF
- | TRBV24-1 | ATHGRIASNNYGYT
TRBD1 | TRBV7-3 | ASSQPQGARIYT
- | TRBV30 | AWGHKHNEQF
TRBD1 | TRBV28 | ASSLRSGTGSSPLH
- | TRBV2 | ASSGGRMNEKLF
TRBD1 | TRBV20-1 | SAPGQGEGQPQH
- | TRBV3-1 | ASSQLDRASTDTQY
- | TRBV20-1 | SARGEGNEKPQH
TRBD1 | TRBV29-1 | SVAGDRGAGYGYT
TRBD2 | TRBV20-1 | SAEASGVAYNEQF
- | TRBV12-3/TRBV12-4 | AGSFQRGSRGEQY
- | TRBV6-2/TRBV6-3 | AGGYDQETQY
- | TRBV6-5 | ASSYLYEQF
TRBD1 | TRBV3-1 | ASSQDRGLQPQH
- | TRBV5-5 | ASSLRQTQVYEQY
TRBD1 | TRBV6-5 | ASGKGGRGTEAF
- | TRBV20-1 | SARARHRSSYEQY
TRBD1 | TRBV6-5 | ASSLTGALSTGTQY
- | TRBV2 | ASRAGGNTGELF
- | TRBV5-6 | ASRPTSQETQY
TRBD1 | TRBV2 | ASRWDRGRRGYT
- | TRBV6-1 | ASSEYRQGNQPQH
- | TRBV12-3/TRBV12-4 | ASSFGLGGYT
TRBD2 | TRBV6-2/TRBV6-3 | ASKPGTSREQF
TRBD2 | TRBV7-2 | ASSWGGSEQY
- | TRBV11-2 | ASSRDGYEQY
TRBD1 | TRBV6-6 | ASSYTRQGSSCERY
TRBD1 | TRBV5-1 | ASTLLPRQGANEKLF
- | TRBV9 | ASSVDWGVVYNEQF
- | TRBV20-1 | SASWGGGRETQY
- | TRBV20-1 | SAGRDQETQY
TRBD2 | TRBV5-5 | ASSETSGGATGELF
- | TRBV30 | AWSGASVWNEQF
- | TRBV30 | AWSGGPRGYT
TRBD1 | TRBV7-2 | ASSRVSDRGGGYT
TRBD1 | TRBV7-2 | ASSPDRANYGYT
- | TRBV19 | ASSIFQRAEAF
- | TRBV6-1 | ASSQAGGEKLF
TRBD2 | TRBV5-6 | AGGGLNQETQY
- | TRBV7-2 | ASSTGTYGYT
- | TRBV7-2 | ASSLLTSNSGAEAF
TRBD1 | TRBV7-2 | ASSTGQGATDTQY
TRBD2 | TRBV15 | ATSRVLWGGEQY
- | TRBV7-2 | ASSEGPKAGYNEQF
- | TRBV12-3/TRBV12-4 | ASSPGVVVKELF
TRBD2 | TRBV3-1 | ASSRGLADSSQY
- | TRBV4-1 | ASRPQGEEEKTQY
- | TRBV21-1 | ASSRGRGARHQPQH